A single sample is the source of the 3 T cell receptor beta chains below, sequenced in a study of cytomegalovirus exposure and HLA in healthy donors (dated by TCRdb to 2016 to 2017). The library was prepared using the immunoSEQ multiplex PCR assay. For the multiplex PCR, a mixture combining 60 forward primers for TCR Vbeta segments and 13 reverse primers for TCR Jbeta segments was used. Sourced from immuneACCESS, this table was stored by TCRdb with only in-frame sequences that have V and J called. A share of the clones is absent; for the studies checked, an unresolved V gene accounts for under half, and the remainder has no known explanation. In all, the sample holds about 94,000 clones, and roughly 73% of those were seen once. The ten largest clones take up approximately 3.6% of the sample. Sequenced: PBMCs. The receptors derive from a woman between 35 and 50 years old in good health and CMV-seronegative.

The chain recombines TRBV18 with TRBJ1-2; D might be TRBD1 (5 bases). This CDR3 is built from 12 residues. V was pared by 0 bases and J by 10 bases, with 9 bases between. The V gene's germline CDR1 is KGHSH and CDR2 LQKENI. CDR3 protein: CASSPPTAPYTF. CDR3 bases: TGTGCCAGCTCACCACCGACAGCCCCCTACACCTTC.

V is TRBV6-6 and J is TRBJ1-5; maybe TRBD1 (6 bases). The V and J ends lost 6 bases and 3 bases respectively, with 12 bases between them. Germline V CDR1 and CDR2: MNHNY, SVGAGI (reference sequence). This CDR3 comprises 14 residues. This CDR3 is CASRPTGTNQPQHF. The CDR3 DNA follows: TGTGCCAGCAGGCCAACAGGGACCAATCAGCCCCAGCATTTT.

Points on this clone: The same CDR3 can be traced to other DNA sequences in this sample. This chain joins TRBV6-1 and TRBJ1-5; 10 nucleotides agree with TRBD1. Germline V gene sequence: CDR1 MNHNS, CDR2 SASEGT. CDR3 length equals 15 residues. The ends lost 1 base at V and 6 bases at J; junction bases unmatched: 3. The CDR3: CASSEETGGSQPQHF. CDR3 bases: TGTGCCAGCAGTGAAGAGACAGGGGGCAGTCAGCCCCAGCATTTT.